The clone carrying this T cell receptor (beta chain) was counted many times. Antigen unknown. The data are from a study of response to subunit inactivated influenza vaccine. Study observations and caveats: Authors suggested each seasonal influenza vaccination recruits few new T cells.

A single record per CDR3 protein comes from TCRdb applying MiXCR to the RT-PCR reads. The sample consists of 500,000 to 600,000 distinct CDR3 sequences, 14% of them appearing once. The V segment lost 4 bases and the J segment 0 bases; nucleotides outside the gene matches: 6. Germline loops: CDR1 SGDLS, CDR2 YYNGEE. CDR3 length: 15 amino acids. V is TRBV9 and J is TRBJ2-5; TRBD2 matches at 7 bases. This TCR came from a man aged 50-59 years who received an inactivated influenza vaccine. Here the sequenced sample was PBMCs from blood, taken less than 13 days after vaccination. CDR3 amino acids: CASSFGTINQETQYF. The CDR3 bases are TGTGCCAGCAGCTTCGGGACTATCAACCAAGAGACCCAGTACTTC.